The 2 T cell receptor beta chains presented below share a single source sample, sequenced in a study of T cell changes during pregnancy in multiple sclerosis. TCRdb's copy holds only in-frame clones and misses some; the assay was immunoSEQ multiplex PCR. The table shows 65,000 to 95,000 clones, with about 89% occurring only once. This specimen consisted of peripheral blood, obtained before pregnancy. The receptors stem from a female donor with multiple sclerosis, enrolled in a pregnancy study.

This rearrangement joins TRBV5-4 to TRBJ1-2; TRBD1 matches at 9 bases. This CDR3 contains 15 residues. Germline CDR1 SGHNT, CDR2 YYREEE (reference sequence). The V gene end was trimmed by 4 bases and the J gene end by 5 bases; junction bases not matched to a gene: 9. CDR3 DNA: TGTGCCAGCAGCACCTCGACAGGGGGAGTTTATGGCTACACCTTC. As protein: CASSTSTGGVYGYTF.

This chain joins TRBV10-3 and TRBJ1-2; 11 bases line up with TRBD1. The junction had 16 bases not matched to a gene; V was cut back by 7 bases and J by 3 bases. CDR3 length equals 18 residues. CDR1 and CDR2 (germline): ENHRY, SYGVKD. The CDR3, as DNA: TGTGCCATCACGCGGGACTGGACAGGGGGCGCGGAGGACTATGGCTACACCTTC. It specifies CAITRDWTGGAEDYGYTF.